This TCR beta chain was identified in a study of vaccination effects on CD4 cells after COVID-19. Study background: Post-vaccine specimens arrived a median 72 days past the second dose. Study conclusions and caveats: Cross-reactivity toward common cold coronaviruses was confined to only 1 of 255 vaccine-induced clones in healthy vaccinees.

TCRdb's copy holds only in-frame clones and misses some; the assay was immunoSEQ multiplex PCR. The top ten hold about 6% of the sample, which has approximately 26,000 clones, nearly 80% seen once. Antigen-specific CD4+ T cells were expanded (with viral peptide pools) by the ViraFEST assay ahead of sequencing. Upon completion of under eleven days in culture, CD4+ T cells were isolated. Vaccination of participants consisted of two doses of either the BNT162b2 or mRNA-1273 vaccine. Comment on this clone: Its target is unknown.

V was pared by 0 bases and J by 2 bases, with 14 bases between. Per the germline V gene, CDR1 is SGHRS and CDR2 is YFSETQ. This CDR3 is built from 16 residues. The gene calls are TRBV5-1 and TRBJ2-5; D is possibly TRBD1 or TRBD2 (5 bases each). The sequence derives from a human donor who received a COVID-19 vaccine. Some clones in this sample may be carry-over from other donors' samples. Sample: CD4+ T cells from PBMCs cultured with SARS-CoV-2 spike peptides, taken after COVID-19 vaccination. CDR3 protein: CASSLGGSRTQETQYF. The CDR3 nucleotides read TGCGCCAGCAGCTTGGGGGGGTCCCGTACTCAAGAGACCCAGTACTTC. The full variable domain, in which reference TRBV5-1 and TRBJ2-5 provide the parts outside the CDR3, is KAGVTQTPRYLIKTRGQQVTLSCSPISGHRSVSWYQQTPGQGLQFLFEYFSETQRNKGNFPGRFSGRQFSNSRSEMNVSTLELGDSALYLCASSLGGSRTQETQYFGPGTRLLVL.